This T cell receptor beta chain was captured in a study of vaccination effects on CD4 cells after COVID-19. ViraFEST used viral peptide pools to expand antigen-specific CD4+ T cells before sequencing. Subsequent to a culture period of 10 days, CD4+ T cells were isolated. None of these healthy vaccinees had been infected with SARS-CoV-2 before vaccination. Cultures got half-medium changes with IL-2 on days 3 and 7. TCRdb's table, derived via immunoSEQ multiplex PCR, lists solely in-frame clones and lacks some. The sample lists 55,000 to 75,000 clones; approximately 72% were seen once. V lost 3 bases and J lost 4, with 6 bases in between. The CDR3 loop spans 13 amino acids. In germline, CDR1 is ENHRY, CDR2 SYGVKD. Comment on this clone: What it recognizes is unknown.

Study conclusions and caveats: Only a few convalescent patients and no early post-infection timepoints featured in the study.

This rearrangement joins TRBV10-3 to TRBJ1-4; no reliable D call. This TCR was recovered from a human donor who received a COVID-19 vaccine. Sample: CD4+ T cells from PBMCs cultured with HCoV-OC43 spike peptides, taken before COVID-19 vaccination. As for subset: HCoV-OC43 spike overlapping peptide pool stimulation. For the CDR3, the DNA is TGTGCCATCAGTGAATCCGGTAATGAAAAACTGTTTTTT. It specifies CAISESGNEKLFF.